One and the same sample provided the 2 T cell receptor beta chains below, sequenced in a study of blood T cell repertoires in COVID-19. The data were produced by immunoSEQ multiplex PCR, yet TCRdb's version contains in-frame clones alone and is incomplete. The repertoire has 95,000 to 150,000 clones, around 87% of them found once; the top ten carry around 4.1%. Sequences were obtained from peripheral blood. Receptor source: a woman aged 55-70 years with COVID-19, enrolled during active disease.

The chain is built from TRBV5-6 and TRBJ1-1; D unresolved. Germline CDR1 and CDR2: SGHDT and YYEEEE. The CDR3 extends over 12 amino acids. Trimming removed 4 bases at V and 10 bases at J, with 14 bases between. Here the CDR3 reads CASSRSGERAFF. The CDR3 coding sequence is TGTGCCAGCAGCCGTAGCGGGGAAAGAGCTTTCTTT.

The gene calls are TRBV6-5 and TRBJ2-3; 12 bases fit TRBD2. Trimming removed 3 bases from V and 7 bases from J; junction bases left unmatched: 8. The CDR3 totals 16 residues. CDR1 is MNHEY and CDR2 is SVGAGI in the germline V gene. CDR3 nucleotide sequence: TGTGCCAGCAGTTATCTAGCGGGGGGGCGGAGGAATACGCAGTATTTT. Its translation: CASSYLAGGRRNTQYF.